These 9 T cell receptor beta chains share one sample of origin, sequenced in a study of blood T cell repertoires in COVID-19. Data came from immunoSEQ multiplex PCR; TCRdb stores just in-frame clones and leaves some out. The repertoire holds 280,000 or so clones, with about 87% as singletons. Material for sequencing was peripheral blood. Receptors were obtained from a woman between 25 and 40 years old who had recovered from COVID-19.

CDR3 sequence: CASSQGGGPSGNTIYF. The CDR3 bases are TGTGCCAGCAGCCAAGGAGGGGGACCCTCTGGAAACACCATATATTTT. V usage is TRBV4-2 and J usage is TRBJ1-3; weak D call: TRBD1 (6 bases). The germline V gene has CDR1 LGHNA and CDR2 YNFKEQ. The CDR3 runs 16 residues. Trimming took off 1 base at V and 0 bases at J, with 10 bases between the two ends.

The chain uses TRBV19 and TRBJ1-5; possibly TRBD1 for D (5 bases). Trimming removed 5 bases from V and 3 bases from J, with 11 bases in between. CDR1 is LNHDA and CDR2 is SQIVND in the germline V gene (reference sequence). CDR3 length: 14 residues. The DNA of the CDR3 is TGTGCCAGTAGTCCCGACAGCTACAATCAGCCCCAGCATTTT. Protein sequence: CASSPDSYNQPQHF. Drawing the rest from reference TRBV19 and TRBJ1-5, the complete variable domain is DGGITQSPKYLFRKEGQNVTLSCEQNLNHDAMYWYRQDPGQGLRLIYYSQIVNDFQKGDIAEGYSVSREKKESFPLTVTSAQKNPTAFYLCASSPDSYNQPQHFGDGTRLSIL.

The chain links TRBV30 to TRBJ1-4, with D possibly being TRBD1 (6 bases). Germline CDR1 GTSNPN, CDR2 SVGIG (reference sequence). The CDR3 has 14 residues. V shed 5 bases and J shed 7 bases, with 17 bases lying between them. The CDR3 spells CAWARGLGGEKLFF. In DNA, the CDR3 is TGTGCCTGGGCCAGGGGTCTTGGGGGTGAAAAACTGTTTTTT.

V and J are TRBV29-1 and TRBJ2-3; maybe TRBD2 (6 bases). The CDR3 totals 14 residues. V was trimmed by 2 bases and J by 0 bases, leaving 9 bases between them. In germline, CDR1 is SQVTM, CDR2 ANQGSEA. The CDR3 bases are TGCAGCGTTGAACGGGGGATGAGCACAGATACGCAGTATTTT. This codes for CSVERGMSTDTQYF.

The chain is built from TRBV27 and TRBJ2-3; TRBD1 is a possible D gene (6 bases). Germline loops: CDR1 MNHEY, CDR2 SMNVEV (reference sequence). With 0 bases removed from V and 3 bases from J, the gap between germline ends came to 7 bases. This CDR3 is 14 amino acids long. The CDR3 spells CASSLSRGTDTQYF. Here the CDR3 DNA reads TGTGCCAGCAGTTTATCGAGGGGGACAGATACGCAGTATTTT.

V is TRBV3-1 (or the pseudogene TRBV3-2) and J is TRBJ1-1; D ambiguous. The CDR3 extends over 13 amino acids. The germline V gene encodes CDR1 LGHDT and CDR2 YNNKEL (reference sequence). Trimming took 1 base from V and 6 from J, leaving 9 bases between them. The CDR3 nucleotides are TGTGCCAGCAGCCAAGGAGCGGGCTCTGAAGCTTTCTTT. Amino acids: CASSQGAGSEAFF.

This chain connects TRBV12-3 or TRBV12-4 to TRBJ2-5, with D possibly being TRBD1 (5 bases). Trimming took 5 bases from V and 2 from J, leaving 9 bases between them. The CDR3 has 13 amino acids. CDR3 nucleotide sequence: TGTGCCAGCAGTACCACAGGACAAGAGACCCAGTACTTC. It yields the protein CASSTTGQETQYF.

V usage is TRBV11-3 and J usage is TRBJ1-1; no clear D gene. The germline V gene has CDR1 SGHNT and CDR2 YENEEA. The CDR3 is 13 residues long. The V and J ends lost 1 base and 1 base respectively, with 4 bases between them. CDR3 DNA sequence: TGTGCCAGCAGCTTAGGGAGGAACACTGAAGCTTTCTTT. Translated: CASSLGRNTEAFF.

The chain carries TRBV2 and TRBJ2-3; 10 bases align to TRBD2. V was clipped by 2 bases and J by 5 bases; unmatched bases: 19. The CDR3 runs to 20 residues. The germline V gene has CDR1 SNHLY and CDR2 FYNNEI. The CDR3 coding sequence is TGTGCCAGCAGTGAACCCCGGTGGCTAGCGGGGGCCACGAGGGGAGATACGCAGTATTTT. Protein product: CASSEPRWLAGATRGDTQYF.